The 21 T cell receptor beta chains reported below all come from one sample, sequenced in a study of T cells after yellow fever vaccination. MiXCR was run by TCRdb on the 5' RACE reads, yielding one entry per CDR3 protein. The sample has some 240,000 distinct CDR3 sequences; approximately 3.3% are singletons. Sequenced here: CD4+ T cells sorted from PBMCs, sampled 10 days after the yellow fever booster vaccination. The source is a young man who received the YFV17D yellow fever vaccine.

This clonotype came up many times. CDR3 in amino acids: CASSLVLGESDTQYF. The CDR3, as DNA: TGTGCCAGCAGCTTGGTTTTGGGAGAGTCAGATACGCAGTATTTT. This chain links TRBV5-8 with TRBJ2-3; the D gene is possibly TRBD2 (5 bases). In germline, CDR1 is SGHTS, CDR2 YDEGEE. V dropped 0 bases and J dropped 4 bases, with 12 bases sitting between them. This CDR3 comprises 15 residues.

This clonotype was detected many times. The chain carries TRBV7-9 and TRBJ2-6; a possible D gene is TRBD2 (6 bases). Trimming removed 4 bases from V and 2 bases from J, with 15 bases in between. Germline V gives CDR1 SEHNR, CDR2 FQNEAQ (reference sequence). The CDR3 spans 17 residues. CDR3 residues: CASSSGLNGAGANVLTF. The CDR3 DNA reads as TGTGCCAGCAGCTCTGGACTAAATGGGGCTGGGGCCAACGTCCTGACTTTC.

This chain connects TRBV5-3 to TRBJ1-5, with D unclear. TRBV5-3 is labeled an ORF, and its function is uncertain. Trimming removed 4 bases at V and 8 bases at J, with 7 bases between. The CDR3 covers 11 residues. CDR3 residues: CARSGRKPQHF. The CDR3 nucleotides read TGTGCCAGAAGCGGTCGGAAGCCCCAGCATTTT.

The J gene is TRBJ2-1, the V gene TRBV25-1, with a weak D call TRBD2 (5 bases). CDR3 length: 11 residues. CDR1 MGHDK and CDR2 SYGVNS come from the germline V gene. Trimming removed 4 bases from V and 9 bases from J, with 7 bases in between. The CDR3 bases are TGTGCCAGCAGTGGCGGGTTTGAGCAGTTCTTC. Translation: CASSGGFEQFF.

This clonotype occurred a few times. The chain uses TRBV28 and TRBJ1-4; maybe TRBD1 (5 bases). Germline CDR1 and CDR2: MDHEN and SYDVKM. The CDR3 is 14 residues long. The V end was cut by 1 base, the J end by 10 bases, with 13 bases between. Here the CDR3 DNA reads TGTGCCAGCAGTTTATCGCAGGACGGGGGAAAACTGTTTTTT. Protein sequence: CASSLSQDGGKLFF.

This clonotype was detected only a few times. The rearrangement links TRBV20-1 to TRBJ1-6, with no clear D. The CDR3 has 14 amino acids. The V end lost 3 bases, the J end lost 4 bases, and 10 bases lay between the germline ends. Germline CDR1 is DFQATT and CDR2 is SNEGSKA (reference sequence). The CDR3 here is CSASGPNYNSPLHF. As DNA, the CDR3 is TGCAGTGCTAGTGGCCCCAATTATAATTCACCCCTCCACTTT.

Only a few counts were recorded for this clonotype. The V call is TRBV11-2, the J call TRBJ2-3; D might be TRBD2 (5 bases). The V and J ends lost 6 bases and 6 bases respectively, with 22 bases between them. Germline-derived CDR1 and CDR2 are SGHAT and FQNNGV. This CDR3 comprises 16 residues. Written as DNA, the CDR3 is TGTGCCAGCAGATCCATCCGGGATCCAAAGCCGGATACGCAGTATTTT. Its protein is CASRSIRDPKPDTQYF.

This clonotype was picked up a small number of times. The gene calls are TRBV20-1 and TRBJ2-1; TRBD1 might be the D (6 bases). CDR3 size: 11 residues. Germline-derived CDR1 and CDR2 are DFQATT and SNEGSKA (reference sequence). Deletions cut 3 bases from V and 12 bases from J, with 12 bases between. In DNA, the CDR3 is TGCAGTGCTAGCCCCACCAGGGGGCAGTTCTTC. It codes for CSASPTRGQFF.

This clonotype was detected ten times or more. This chain connects TRBV5-1 to TRBJ1-5; 7 bases map to TRBD1. The CDR3 spans 14 residues. Germline CDR1 and CDR2: SGHRS and YFSETQ. V was clipped by 3 bases and J by 9 bases; unmatched bases: 9. The CDR3 region has the DNA TGCGCCAGCAGCTCCGGGACAGCCTTCGGGCCCCAGCATTTT. The encoded protein is CASSSGTAFGPQHF.

The genes are TRBV7-2 and TRBJ2-1, with D possibly being TRBD2 (5 bases). The CDR3 runs to 15 residues. From germline, CDR1 is SGHTA and CDR2 FQGNSA. V lost 7 bases and J lost 7, with 20 bases in between. The CDR3 DNA sequence: TGTGCCAGCACCCCTTGGGGTAGAGGAGGAAATGAGCAGTTCTTC. It yields the protein CASTPWGRGGNEQFF.

This clonotype was picked up many times. This chain joins TRBV6-2 or TRBV6-3 and TRBJ1-5; weak D call: TRBD1 (5 bases). Trimming stripped 4 bases from V and 3 bases from J, with 10 bases between. From germline, CDR1 is MNHEY and CDR2 SVGEGT. The length of the CDR3 is 14 residues. The CDR3 bases are TGTGCCAGCAGTTCCAGGGCCTACAATCAGCCCCAGCATTTT. It yields the protein CASSSRAYNQPQHF.

This clonotype was seen ten or more times. This chain joins TRBV18 and TRBJ1-1; possible D gene TRBD1, 5 bases. In germline, CDR1 is KGHSH, CDR2 LQKENI. The CDR3 length is 15 residues. Trimming left V 2 bases short and J 3 bases short, with 13 bases between. CDR3 nucleotides: TGTGCCAGCTCACCAGGTGGGGACGGGGACACTGAAGCTTTCTTT. Its protein product is CASSPGGDGDTEAFF.

This clonotype was picked up many times. The chain is built from TRBV24-1 and TRBJ1-5, with a tentative D call TRBD1 (5 bases). Trimming left V 1 base short and J 5 bases short, with 14 bases between. Per the germline V gene, CDR1 is KGHDR and CDR2 is SFDVKD. CDR3 length: 16 residues. The CDR3 here is CATSDFLSKGYQPQHF. CDR3 in DNA: TGTGCCACCAGTGATTTTCTGAGTAAGGGGTATCAGCCCCAGCATTTT.

This clonotype was found many times. The chain combines TRBV12-3 or TRBV12-4 with TRBJ2-7, with 7 nucleotides matching TRBD2. The CDR3 is 13 residues long. V dropped 7 bases and J dropped 1; count of bases not matched to a gene: 4. The CDR3 nucleotides are TGTGCCAGCACCTTTAGCGGGTCCTACGAGCAGTACGTC. Protein: CASTFSGSYEQYV.

This clonotype was detected only a few times. This rearrangement joins TRBV7-9 to TRBJ2-2; D gene uncertain. Looked up from germline, CDR1 is SEHNR and CDR2 is FQNEAQ (reference sequence). Trimming took 3 bases from V and 8 from J, leaving 13 bases between them. The CDR3 is 14 residues long. The CDR3 DNA follows: TGTGCCAGCAGCTTCTTGGTTATTGGAGGGGAGCTGTTTTTT. Its protein is CASSFLVIGGELFF.

The V and J genes are TRBV19 and TRBJ1-1, with a possible D match to TRBD1 (5 bases). V lost 3 bases and J lost 8, with 7 bases in between. Germline CDR1 is LNHDA and CDR2 is SQIVND (reference sequence). This CDR3 comprises 11 residues. As DNA, the CDR3 is TGTGCCAGTAGTATCCGGGACGAAGCTTTCTTT. The encoded protein is CASSIRDEAFF.

There are many counts of this clonotype. The gene calls are TRBV7-2 and TRBJ1-1; weak D call: TRBD1 (6 bases). This CDR3 contains 12 residues. V gave up 5 bases and J gave up 4 bases, with 8 bases separating them. Germline CDR1 is SGHTA and CDR2 is FQGNSA. CDR3 protein: CASSIQGTEAFF. The CDR3, as DNA: TGTGCCAGCAGCATACAGGGCACTGAAGCTTTCTTT.

J is TRBJ2-5 and V is TRBV2; TRBD1 agrees at 10 bases. Germline V lookup: CDR1 SNHLY, CDR2 FYNNEI. Trimming removed 7 bases from V and 6 bases from J; junction bases left unmatched: 11. This CDR3 is built from 15 residues. The CDR3 DNA sequence: TGTGCCAGCACTAACCGGGACAGGGGCACGAAGACCCAGTACTTC. Translating it yields CASTNRDRGTKTQYF.

The gene calls are TRBV20-1 and TRBJ1-1; the D gene is possibly TRBD1 (5 bases). Between the trimmed V and J ends, which lost 3 bases and 4 bases, there was a span of 18 bases. CDR3 length: 15 residues. Germline assignment: CDR1 DFQATT and CDR2 SNEGSKA (reference sequence). CDR3 bases: TGCAGTGCTAGGCAACCATCCGGGGGAAGCACTGAAGCTTTCTTT. This codes for CSARQPSGGSTEAFF.

There are a few counts of this clonotype. This rearrangement joins TRBV5-1 to TRBJ2-1; 9 bases line up with TRBD2. V shed 4 bases and J 4 bases; nucleotides not matched to a gene: 6. Germline V gives CDR1 SGHRS, CDR2 YFSETQ. CDR3 length equals 15 residues. Written as DNA, the CDR3 is TGCGCCAGCAGCGGCAGCGGGGGGCTGTACAATGAGCAGTTCTTC. Translating it yields CASSGSGGLYNEQFF.

The chain couples TRBV7-2 to TRBJ2-3; a weak D match, TRBD2 (5 bases). Germline assignment: CDR1 SGHTA and CDR2 FQGNSA. This CDR3 spans 14 amino acids. The V end was cut by 2 bases, the J end by 4 bases, with 10 bases between. The CDR3 coding sequence is TGTGCCAGCAGCTTAAGTGCTAGCCCAGATACGCAGTATTTT. The encoded protein is CASSLSASPDTQYF.